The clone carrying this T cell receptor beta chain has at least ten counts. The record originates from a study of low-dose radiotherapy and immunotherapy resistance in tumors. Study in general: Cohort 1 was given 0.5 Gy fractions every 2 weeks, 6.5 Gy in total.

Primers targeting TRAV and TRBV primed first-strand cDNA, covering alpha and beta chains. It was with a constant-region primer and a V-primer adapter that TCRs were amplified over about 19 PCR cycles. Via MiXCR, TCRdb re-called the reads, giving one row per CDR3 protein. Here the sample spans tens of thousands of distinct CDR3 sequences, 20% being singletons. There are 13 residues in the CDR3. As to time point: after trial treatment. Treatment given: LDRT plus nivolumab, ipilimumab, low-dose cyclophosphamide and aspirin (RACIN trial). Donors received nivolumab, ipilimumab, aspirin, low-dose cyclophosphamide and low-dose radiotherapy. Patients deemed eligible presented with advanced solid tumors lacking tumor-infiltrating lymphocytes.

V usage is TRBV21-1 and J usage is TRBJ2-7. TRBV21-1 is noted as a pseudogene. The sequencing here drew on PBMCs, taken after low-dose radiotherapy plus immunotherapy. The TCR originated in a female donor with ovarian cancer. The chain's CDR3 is CASSKADTYEQYF. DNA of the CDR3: TGTGCCAGCAGCAAAGCGGACACCTACGAGCAGTACTTC.